Presented here are 13 T cell receptor beta chains from one specimen sequenced in a study of cytomegalovirus exposure and HLA in healthy donors. It was with 60 Vbeta and 13 Jbeta primers that the PCR ran. TCRdb's copy holds only in-frame clones and misses some; the assay was immunoSEQ multiplex PCR. The sample totals about 210,000 clones; its top ten clones hold around 0.95%. The material sequenced was PBMCs. These receptors were obtained from a woman aged 30 to 39 in good health and CMV-seropositive.

To note about this clone: One end of the junction varies from germline; a read error may be responsible. The chain is built from TRBV7-2 and TRBJ1-4; TRBD1 aligns across 9 bases. The CDR3 runs 15 residues. Germline V gene lookup returns CDR1 SGHTA and CDR2 FQGNSA. In DNA form, the CDR3 reads TGTGCCAGCAGCGCACAGGGGGCGCATAATGAGAAACTGTTTTTT. This gives the protein CASSAQGAHNEKLFF.

This rearrangement joins TRBV28 to TRBJ1-5; D remains unclear. The CDR3 is 14 residues long. Germline-derived CDR1 and CDR2 are MDHEN and SYDVKM. Trimming pared 8 bases from V and 3 bases from J, leaving 14 bases between. The DNA for the CDR3 is TGTGCCAGCCAGCGTCTTTTTGACAATCAGCCCCAGCATTTT. Its protein is CASQRLFDNQPQHF.

CDR3 bases: TGTGCCAGCAGGTCAGGGGGGCCGGGGGAGCTGTTTTTT. It yields the protein CASRSGGPGELFF. The gene calls are TRBV7-6 and TRBJ2-2, with D possibly matching TRBD1 (7 bases). Germline CDR1 SGHVS, CDR2 FNYEAQ. The V end was cut by 6 bases, the J end by 8 bases, with 13 bases between. This CDR3 has 13 residues.

As DNA, the CDR3 is TGTGCCAGCAGCTTAGTCAGGGGTCCCGACACCGGGGAGCTGTTTTTT. Protein: CASSLVRGPDTGELFF. The chain combines TRBV7-9 with TRBJ2-2, with D perhaps TRBD1 (6 bases). The CDR3 is made up of 16 amino acids. V lost 1 base and J lost 3, with 12 bases in between. CDR1 and CDR2 (germline): SEHNR, FQNEAQ (reference sequence). The whole variable domain, filled in from reference TRBV7-9 and TRBJ2-2, reads DTGVSQNPRHKITKRGQNVTFRCDPISEHNRLYWYRQTLGQGPEFLTYFQNEAQLEKSRLLSDRFSAERPKGSFSTLEIQRTEQGDSAMYLCASSLVRGPDTGELFFGEGSRLTVL.

CDR3 nucleotide sequence: TGTGCCAGCAGCCCATTACCCACAGGGAGCTCTGGAAACACCATATATTTT. This codes for CASSPLPTGSSGNTIYF. The rearrangement links TRBV5-4 to TRBJ1-3; weak D call: TRBD1 (6 bases). Germline V gene sequence: CDR1 SGHNT, CDR2 YYREEE (reference sequence). The CDR3 length is 17 residues. V was clipped by 4 bases and J by 0 bases, with 17 bases between them.

The rearrangement joins TRBV5-1 to TRBJ1-1; TRBD1 might be the D (5 bases). V was trimmed by 0 bases and J by 1 base, leaving 13 bases between them. Germline lookup yields CDR1 SGHRS and CDR2 YFSETQ. CDR3 length: 16 residues. The CDR3 region has the DNA TGCGCCAGCAGCTTGGGCCCGGGGGTCAAGAACACTGAAGCTTTCTTT. It is translated as CASSLGPGVKNTEAFF.

V is TRBV4-2 and J is TRBJ1-4; 10 bases are shared with TRBD1. The ends lost 1 base at V and 5 bases at J; junction bases unmatched: 7. Germline-derived CDR1 and CDR2 are LGHNA and YNFKEQ. This CDR3 region has 17 residues. DNA for the CDR3: TGTGCCAGCAGCCAAGGCCCTGGGACAGGGGAAAATGAAAAACTGTTTTTT. It is translated as CASSQGPGTGENEKLFF.

The gene calls are TRBV27 and TRBJ2-1, with a tentative D call TRBD2 (7 bases). Germline lookup yields CDR1 MNHEY and CDR2 SMNVEV (reference sequence). The CDR3 runs to 16 residues. V was clipped by 4 bases and J by 0 bases, with 13 bases between them. The DNA for the CDR3 is TGTGCCAGCAGTTCCTACAGGGAGGGCTCCTACAATGAGCAGTTCTTC. Translation: CASSSYREGSYNEQFF.

The gene calls are TRBV7-9 and TRBJ2-3; TRBD1 is a possible D gene (8 bases). This CDR3 contains 14 residues. From germline, CDR1 is SEHNR and CDR2 FQNEAQ (reference sequence). V was pared by 5 bases and J by 6 bases, with 15 bases between. The CDR3 protein is CASSPGQGGDTQYF. CDR3 nucleotide sequence: TGTGCCAGCAGCCCAGGACAGGGAGGGGATACGCAGTATTTT.

The chain links TRBV6-6 to TRBJ1-2; TRBD1 matches 7 bases. With V trimmed by 2 bases and J by 4 bases, 7 bases remained unmatched. The CDR3 covers 15 residues. Germline values: CDR1 MNHNY, CDR2 SVGAGI (reference sequence). CDR3 amino acids: CASSYRGQKGYGYTF. The CDR3 nucleotides read TGTGCCAGCAGTTACAGGGGGCAGAAGGGCTATGGCTACACCTTC.

The chain uses TRBV5-6 and TRBJ2-7; perhaps TRBD2 as D (6 bases). CDR1 and CDR2 from the germline V gene are SGHDT and YYEEEE. Trimming pared 4 bases from V and 4 bases from J, leaving 27 bases between. The CDR3 is made up of 18 amino acids. The CDR3 sequence: CASSHPRLDRSRDYEQYF. The DNA for the CDR3 is TGTGCCAGCAGCCACCCTCGACTAGACCGTTCTCGGGATTACGAGCAGTACTTC.

V usage is TRBV5-1 and J usage is TRBJ1-1; D gene ambiguous. CDR1 and CDR2 from the germline V gene are SGHRS and YFSETQ. The CDR3 contains 13 residues. The V end lost 0 bases, the J end lost 1 base, and 4 bases lay between the germline ends. CDR3 region: CASSLDTNTEAFF. For the CDR3, the DNA is TGCGCCAGCAGCTTGGACACGAACACTGAAGCTTTCTTT. The variable domain in full, completed from reference TRBV5-1 and TRBJ1-1, reads KAGVTQTPRYLIKTRGQQVTLSCSPISGHRSVSWYQQTPGQGLQFLFEYFSETQRNKGNFPGRFSGRQFSNSRSEMNVSTLELGDSALYLCASSLDTNTEAFFGQGTRLTVV.

Here the CDR3 reads CASSLGLESGQYF. The CDR3 nucleotides are TGCGCCAGCAGCTTGGGGCTAGAGTCGGGGCAGTACTTC. V is TRBV5-1 and J is TRBJ2-7, with D uncertain. There are 13 residues in the CDR3. V lost 0 bases, J lost 9 bases, and 13 bases lay in between. CDR1 is SGHRS and CDR2 is YFSETQ in the germline V gene. The full variable domain, its missing parts supplied by reference TRBV5-1 and TRBJ2-7, is KAGVTQTPRYLIKTRGQQVTLSCSPISGHRSVSWYQQTPGQGLQFLFEYFSETQRNKGNFPGRFSGRQFSNSRSEMNVSTLELGDSALYLCASSLGLESGQYFGPGTRLTVT.